These 17 T cell receptor beta chains came from one sample sequenced in a study of cytotoxic CD8 clonotypes in ibrutinib-treated CLL. Sequencing was performed with immunoSEQ multiplex PCR; in TCRdb, only in-frame clones are kept and a portion is missing. The data show 200,000 to 250,000 clones, with roughly 79% seen just once and over 10% held by the top ten. This specimen consisted of PBMCs, obtained after 12 months of ibrutinib treatment. Every receptor here comes from a human donor with chronic lymphocytic leukemia.

V gene TRBV7-6 combines with J gene TRBJ2-7, with D tentatively TRBD1 (6 bases). CDR1 is SGHVS, CDR2 FNYEAQ, per germline. V was cut by 5 bases and J by 3 bases, with 11 bases left in between. The CDR3 loop spans 13 amino acids. The CDR3 nucleotides are TGTGCCAGCAGCCCCCCGGACAGCTACGAGCAGTACTTC. As protein: CASSPPDSYEQYF.

This clone was seen more than once but under ten times. CDR3 DNA sequence: TGTGCAACTCGGAGGGGGGCCACTGAAGCTTTCTTT. Residues: CATRRGATEAFF. The V call is TRBV7-9, the J call TRBJ1-1; D possibly corresponds to TRBD1 (6 bases). Per the germline V gene, CDR1 is SEHNR and CDR2 is FQNEAQ (reference sequence). The CDR3 contains 12 residues.

This rearrangement joins TRBV30 to TRBJ1-4; no reliable D call. The CDR3 loop spans 14 amino acids. Per the germline V gene, CDR1 is GTSNPN and CDR2 is SVGIG (reference sequence). V was clipped by 7 bases and J by 0 bases, with 12 bases between them. CDR3 sequence reads: CASVPIATNEKLFF. In DNA, the CDR3 is TGTGCCTCGGTCCCCATTGCAACTAATGAAAAACTGTTTTTT.

V and J are TRBV6-1 and TRBJ1-2, with 8 bases fitting TRBD1. Germline values: CDR1 MNHNS, CDR2 SASEGT. V shed 4 bases, J shed 7 bases, and the junction held 5 bases outside the gene matches. The CDR3 length is 13 residues. The DNA for the CDR3 is TGTGCCAGCAGTGGACAGGGGATTGGTGGCTACACCTTC. This gives the protein CASSGQGIGGYTF.

The V call is TRBV7-8, the J call TRBJ2-7, with D tentatively TRBD1 (5 bases). Germline V lookup: CDR1 SGHVS, CDR2 FQNEAQ. Trimming removed 5 bases from V and 5 bases from J, with 13 bases in between. The CDR3 extends over 13 amino acids. The CDR3 DNA sequence: TGTGCCAGCAGCCCCCGGTGGGGCGACGAGCAGTACTTC. This gives the protein CASSPRWGDEQYF. Variable domain in full (rest from reference TRBV7-8 and TRBJ2-7): GAGVSQSPRYKVAKRGQDVALRCDPISGHVSLFWYQQALGQGPEFLTYFQNEAQLDKSGLPSDRFFAERPEGSVSTLKIQRTQQEDSAVYLCASSPRWGDEQYFGPGTRLTVT.

The chain employs TRBV5-1 and TRBJ1-3; 8 bases align to TRBD1. The germline V gene encodes CDR1 SGHRS and CDR2 YFSETQ. V gave up 0 bases and J gave up 0 bases; unmatched junction bases: 2. There are 16 residues in the CDR3. The CDR3 reads CASSLEGTGSGNTIYF. In DNA, the CDR3 is TGCGCCAGCAGCTTGGAAGGGACAGGCTCTGGAAACACCATATATTTT.

The genes are TRBV29-1 and TRBJ2-1, with D tentatively TRBD2 (6 bases). Deletions cut 5 bases from V and 7 bases from J, with 18 bases between. CDR1 SQVTM and CDR2 ANQGSEA come from the germline V gene. The CDR3 has 14 residues. CDR3 in DNA: TGCAGCGTTCGCTGGGACTTTGGCTCGAATGAGCAGTTCTTC. Residues: CSVRWDFGSNEQFF.

V gene TRBV11-2 combines with J gene TRBJ1-1, with D tentatively TRBD1 (5 bases). Germline lookup yields CDR1 SGHAT and CDR2 FQNNGV. CDR3 size: 13 residues. Deletions cut 5 bases from V and 4 bases from J, with 11 bases between. The chain's CDR3 is CASSRQGSTEAFF. DNA of the CDR3: TGTGCCAGCAGCCGTCAGGGAAGCACTGAAGCTTTCTTT. The complete variable domain, with remaining parts taken from reference TRBV11-2 and TRBJ1-1, reads EAGVAQSPRYKIIEKRQSVAFWCNPISGHATLYWYQQILGQGPKLLIQFQNNGVVDDSQLPKDRFSAERLKGVDSTLKIQPAKLEDSAVYLCASSRQGSTEAFFGQGTRLTVV.

The chain links TRBV6-5 to TRBJ2-3, with D possibly called TRBD1 or TRBD2 (6 bases each). V was clipped by 7 bases and J by 10 bases, with 21 bases between them. Germline V gene lookup returns CDR1 MNHEY and CDR2 SVGAGI. The CDR3 totals 14 residues. The DNA of the CDR3 is TGTGCCAGCAACACCGGGGGCGGGCTACCTTCGCAGTATTTT. Translated: CASNTGGGLPSQYF.

This clone was recorded a few times. The chain has TRBV11-2 and TRBJ1-4; D perhaps matches TRBD1 (5 bases). Trimming pared 4 bases from V and 8 bases from J, leaving 8 bases between. The CDR3 has 12 amino acids. CDR1 and CDR2 from the germline V gene are SGHAT and FQNNGV. The CDR3 reads CASSSDSEKLFF. CDR3 nucleotides: TGTGCCAGCAGCTCCGACAGCGAAAAACTGTTTTTT. Looking up the rest from reference TRBV11-2 and TRBJ1-4 gives the full variable domain: EAGVAQSPRYKIIEKRQSVAFWCNPISGHATLYWYQQILGQGPKLLIQFQNNGVVDDSQLPKDRFSAERLKGVDSTLKIQPAKLEDSAVYLCASSSDSEKLFFGSGTQLSVL.

The gene calls are TRBV19 and TRBJ2-1; D gene ambiguous. Deletions cut 3 bases from V and 4 bases from J, with 4 bases between. CDR1 is LNHDA, CDR2 SQIVND, per germline (reference sequence). The CDR3 extends over 12 amino acids. The chain's CDR3 is CASSMSYNEQFF. In DNA, the CDR3 is TGTGCCAGTAGTATGTCGTACAATGAGCAGTTCTTC.

The rearrangement joins TRBV9 to TRBJ2-3, with 9 bases identical to TRBD2. From germline, CDR1 is SGDLS and CDR2 YYNGEE. The CDR3 sequence is 15 residues long. V shed 3 bases, J shed 2 bases, and the junction held 4 bases outside the gene matches. The CDR3 here is CASSERGDFTDTQYF. The CDR3 DNA follows: TGTGCCAGCAGCGAGCGGGGGGACTTCACAGATACGCAGTATTTT.

This chain uses TRBV6-5 with TRBJ2-1; D remains ambiguous. The germline V gene encodes CDR1 MNHEY and CDR2 SVGAGI. V was trimmed by 5 bases and J by 5 bases, leaving 7 bases between them. CDR3 length: 12 amino acids. The CDR3 here is CASSATNNEQFF. CDR3 in DNA: TGTGCCAGCAGTGCGACGAACAATGAGCAGTTCTTC.

The gene calls are TRBV29-1 and TRBJ2-2; D possibly matches TRBD1 or TRBD2 (5 bases each). Germline CDR1 reads SQVTM; CDR2 reads ANQGSEA. The CDR3 totals 20 residues. The chain's CDR3 is CRSARDRANRRLWNPGELFF. CDR3 sequence (DNA): TGCAGGAGCGCCCGGGACCGAGCCAATCGACGATTGTGGAATCCCGGGGAGCTGTTTTTT.

This clone appeared once. The CDR3 is CASSKTVWTSLEQFF. Written as DNA, the CDR3 is TGTGCCAGTAGTAAAACCGTTTGGACTAGCCTTGAGCAGTTCTTC. This chain connects TRBV19 to TRBJ2-1, with 8 bases aligning to TRBD2. Germline V lookup: CDR1 LNHDA, CDR2 SQIVND (reference sequence). V shed 4 bases and J 9 bases; nucleotides not matched to a gene: 11. The CDR3 contains 15 residues.

This chain uses TRBV6-5 with TRBJ2-2; TRBD1 is a possible D gene (6 bases). Germline assignment: CDR1 MNHEY and CDR2 SVGAGI. Trimming left V 6 bases short and J 7 bases short, with 12 bases between. The CDR3 has 13 residues. CDR3 region: CASRIQGVGELFF. Written as DNA, the CDR3 is TGTGCCAGCAGGATACAGGGAGTCGGGGAGCTGTTTTTT.

This sequence joins TRBV4-1 and TRBJ1-1, with unresolved D. The germline V and J ends were trimmed by 5 bases and 0 bases, with 10 bases remaining between them. The CDR3 totals 14 residues. Germline V gene data show CDR1 as MGHRA and CDR2 as YSYEKL. The CDR3 DNA is TGCGCCAGCAGCTCTCAGGTAATGAACACTGAAGCTTTCTTT. It encodes CASSSQVMNTEAFF.